What follows describes a single T cell receptor (beta chain). The data stem from a study of Ad26.COV2.S vaccination and SARS-CoV-2 variants. The repertoire was sequenced with immunoSEQ multiplex PCR; TCRdb's copy has only in-frame clones and lacks some. This repertoire shows around 350,000 clones, about 90% found once; its top ten account for about 3.8%. The V and J ends lost 1 base and 6 bases respectively, with 21 bases between them. This CDR3 region has 18 residues. Looked up from germline, CDR1 is MGHRA and CDR2 is YSYEKL. The sequence derives from a human donor who had recovered from COVID-19. Sequenced material: peripheral blood, taken after recovery from COVID-19. The chain carries TRBV4-1 and TRBJ2-2; a possible D gene is TRBD1 (5 bases). CDR3 DNA: TGCGCCAGCAGCCAAGGGAAGGACAAAAACCTAGAAGCCGGGGAGCTGTTTTTT. The encoded protein is CASSQGKDKNLEAGELFF.